This is a list of T cell receptor beta chains from one sample in a study of cytomegalovirus exposure and HLA in healthy donors. Libraries were prepared by immunoSEQ multiplex PCR; TCRdb keeps only in-frame clonotypes and omits some of them. The sample has about 120,000 clones; less than 10% are singletons. The sample taken for sequencing was PBMCs. All receptors come from a middle-aged woman in good health and CMV-seropositive. Both conserved end residues are part of each CDR3. D genes are given only for firm matches. Only part of the rows carry a size: once, few, many, or a class if the clone is expanded.

V,size,J,D,CDR3,DNA
TRBV7-2,few,TRBJ1-4,TRBD1,CASSPGDRGSEKLFF,TGTGCCAGCAGCCCGGGGGACAGGGGATCTGAAAAACTGTTTTTT
TRBV30,.,TRBJ2-7,.,CAWSPGLPGSYEQYF,TGTGCCTGGAGTCCCGGTCTACCCGGGTCCTACGAGCAGTACTTC
TRBV28,few,TRBJ1-1,.,CASSFNREMEAFF,TGTGCCAGCAGTTTCAACAGGGAAATGGAAGCTTTCTTT
TRBV5-1,.,TRBJ1-1,.,CASSTTGPAQTEAFF,TGCGCCAGCAGCACTACAGGGCCTGCCCAGACTGAAGCTTTCTTT
TRBV7-3,.,TRBJ2-7,.,CASSLGPGQTYEQYF,TGTGCCAGCAGCTTAGGACCGGGACAAACCTACGAGCAGTACTTC
TRBV11-2,.,TRBJ1-5,.,CASSLTDQPQHF,TGTGCCAGCAGCTTGACAGATCAGCCCCAGCATTTT
TRBV7-9,few,TRBJ1-3,.,CASSPQQGNTIYF,TGTGCCAGCAGCCCCCAACAGGGAAACACCATATATTTT
TRBV7-9,.,TRBJ1-1,TRBD1,CASSRAGQGNTEAFF,TGTGCCAGCAGCCGTGCAGGACAGGGGAACACTGAAGCTTTCTTT
TRBV5-6,few,TRBJ2-7,.,CASSFGQLLRGQYF,TGTGCCAGCAGCTTCGGCCAGCTCCTACGAGGGCAGTACTTC
TRBV30,.,TRBJ2-1,TRBD2,CAWSPGTSGVENEQFF,TGTGCCTGGAGTCCAGGGACTAGCGGGGTGGAGAATGAGCAGTTCTTC
TRBV5-4,.,TRBJ2-5,TRBD1,CASGSGTGLAETQYF,TGTGCCAGCGGGTCCGGGACAGGGTTGGCGGAGACCCAGTACTTC
TRBV30,.,TRBJ2-6,TRBD1,CAWDRASGANVLTF,TGTGCCTGGGACAGGGCTTCAGGGGCCAACGTCCTGACTTTC
TRBV7-2,.,TRBJ2-5,.,CASSFTREETQYF,TGTGCCAGCAGCTTTACTAGAGAAGAGACCCAGTACTTC
TRBV29-1,once,TRBJ1-1,.,CSVEDSRRGPEAFF,TGCAGCGTTGAAGATAGCCGGAGGGGCCCTGAAGCTTTCTTT
TRBV5-4,.,TRBJ2-6,.,CASSLTGTGANVLTF,TGTGCCAGCAGCTTAACAGGGACTGGGGCCAACGTCCTGACTTTC
TRBV18,few,TRBJ1-2,.,CASSPPSSGGGRSYGYTF,TGTGCCAGCTCACCACCGTCAAGCGGGGGCGGACGGAGCTATGGCTACACCTTC
TRBV2,few,TRBJ2-7,TRBD1,CASRDRGSYEQYF,TGTGCCAGCAGAGACAGGGGGTCCTACGAGCAGTACTTC
TRBV6-6,few,TRBJ1-1,TRBD1,CASSYRQGEGAEAFF,TGTGCCAGCAGTTACCGACAGGGGGAAGGCGCTGAAGCTTTCTTT
TRBV9,.,TRBJ2-1,TRBD2,CASSVAGTRNNEQFF,TGTGCCAGCAGCGTAGCCGGGACTAGAAACAATGAGCAGTTCTTC
TRBV25-1,.,TRBJ1-6,TRBD1,CASTRDSGSPLHF,TGTGCCAGCACTCGGGACAGTGGCTCACCCCTCCACTTT
TRBV5-1,.,TRBJ1-2,.,CASSPGDWVQSNYGYTF,TGCGCCAGCAGCCCGGGAGATTGGGTCCAGTCTAACTATGGCTACACCTTC
TRBV28,.,TRBJ1-1,.,CASSLVRGTEAFF,TGTGCCAGCAGTTTAGTTAGGGGGACTGAAGCTTTCTTT
TRBV5-1,.,TRBJ1-5,TRBD1,CASSLGQGDQPQHF,TGCGCCAGCAGCCTAGGACAGGGGGATCAGCCCCAGCATTTT
TRBV18,.,TRBJ1-2,.,CASSQGGPDYGYTF,TGTGCCAGCTCACAGGGGGGGCCTGACTATGGCTACACCTTC
TRBV5-1,.,TRBJ2-5,.,CASSLYSGAMQTQYF,TGCGCCAGCAGCCTTTACTCAGGGGCGATGCAGACCCAGTACTTC
TRBV5-4,few,TRBJ1-4,.,CASSLDSGLNEKLFF,TGTGCCAGCAGCTTGGATTCGGGTCTTAATGAAAAACTGTTTTTT
TRBV6-1,few,TRBJ1-4,.,CASSEPLATNEKLFF,TGTGCCAGCAGTGAGCCACTGGCAACTAATGAAAAACTGTTTTTT
TRBV20-1,few,TRBJ2-7,TRBD2,CSSGAYEQYF,TGCAGTAGCGGGGCCTACGAGCAGTACTTC
TRBV7-9,few,TRBJ2-3,.,CASSGGVVRRTQYF,TGTGCCAGCAGCGGTGGAGTAGTTAGGAGAACGCAGTATTTT
TRBV30,.,TRBJ2-7,TRBD1,CAWSAQFRDRGYEQYF,TGTGCCTGGAGTGCACAATTCCGGGACAGAGGCTACGAGCAGTACTTC
TRBV2,.,TRBJ1-5,.,CASSEGRGKPQHF,TGTGCCAGCAGTGAAGGCAGGGGCAAGCCCCAGCATTTT
TRBV5-4,few,TRBJ2-1,TRBD1,CASSFDRANTQFF,TGTGCCAGCAGCTTCGACAGGGCGAACACGCAGTTCTTC
TRBV2,few,TRBJ2-7,.,CASSEGAGQGHSEQYF,TGTGCCAGCAGTGAAGGTGCCGGTCAGGGACACAGCGAGCAGTACTTC
TRBV16,.,TRBJ2-1,.,CASSQGSERTIFF,TGTGCCAGCAGCCAAGGTTCGGAAAGGACTATCTTCTTC
TRBV18,.,TRBJ2-7,TRBD1,CASSPDRTYEQYF,TGTGCCAGCTCCCCGGACAGGACCTACGAGCAGTACTTC
TRBV4-1,.,TRBJ2-7,TRBD2,CASSPTRLAGGLSYEQYF,TGCGCCAGCAGCCCGACTAGACTAGCGGGGGGCCTTTCCTACGAGCAGTACTTC
TRBV5-4,few,TRBJ1-3,TRBD1,CASSLEDRAGNTIYF,TGTGCCAGCAGCTTGGAGGACAGGGCTGGAAACACCATATATTTT
TRBV19,.,TRBJ1-5,TRBD1,CASSMTGNGNQPQHF,TGTGCCAGTAGTATGACAGGGAACGGAAATCAGCCCCAGCATTTT
TRBV5-1,few,TRBJ2-7,TRBD1,CASSLGIGTGNWEQYF,TGCGCCAGCAGCTTGGGAATCGGGACAGGGAATTGGGAGCAGTACTTC
TRBV6-6,few,TRBJ2-1,TRBD1,CASRPPGQDYNEQFF,TGTGCCAGCAGACCACCGGGACAGGACTACAATGAGCAGTTCTTC
TRBV18,few,TRBJ2-5,.,CASSRRGNRAETQYF,TGTGCCAGCTCACGTAGGGGAAATCGTGCAGAGACCCAGTACTTC
TRBV30,few,TRBJ2-2,.,CAWSETSGELFF,TGTGCCTGGAGTGAGACTTCCGGGGAGCTGTTTTTT
TRBV2,few,TRBJ1-6,.,CASSRGAGSPLHF,TGTGCCAGCAGCCGAGGGGCGGGATCACCCCTCCACTTT
TRBV11-3,.,TRBJ1-1,TRBD1,CASSRGGTGAENTEAFF,TGTGCCAGCAGCCGGGGGGGGACAGGGGCCGAGAACACTGAAGCTTTCTTT
TRBV4-1,few,TRBJ1-2,TRBD1,CASSLPGTGVVGYTF,TGCGCCAGCAGCCTCCCCGGGACAGGGGTCGTCGGCTACACCTTC
TRBV27,.,TRBJ1-4,.,CASSLSGSGGAYNEKLFF,TGTGCCAGCAGTTTATCTGGGTCGGGGGGGGCCTATAATGAAAAACTGTTTTTT
TRBV2,.,TRBJ1-6,.,CASRADNSPLHF,TGTGCCAGCCGAGCGGATAATTCACCCCTCCACTTT
TRBV28,few,TRBJ2-1,.,CASSLYRQSPGGHYNEQFF,TGTGCCAGCAGTTTATACCGCCAAAGCCCGGGGGGCCATTACAATGAGCAGTTCTTC
TRBV27,few,TRBJ1-1,.,CASTTGGNTEAFF,TGTGCCAGCACTACGGGGGGCAACACTGAAGCTTTCTTT
TRBV7-3,.,TRBJ1-2,.,CASSLTGRGGYTF,TGTGCCAGCAGCTTAACGGGGAGGGGTGGCTACACCTTC
TRBV2,few,TRBJ2-7,.,CASSQGYEQYF,TGTGCCAGCTCCCAGGGGTACGAGCAGTACTTC